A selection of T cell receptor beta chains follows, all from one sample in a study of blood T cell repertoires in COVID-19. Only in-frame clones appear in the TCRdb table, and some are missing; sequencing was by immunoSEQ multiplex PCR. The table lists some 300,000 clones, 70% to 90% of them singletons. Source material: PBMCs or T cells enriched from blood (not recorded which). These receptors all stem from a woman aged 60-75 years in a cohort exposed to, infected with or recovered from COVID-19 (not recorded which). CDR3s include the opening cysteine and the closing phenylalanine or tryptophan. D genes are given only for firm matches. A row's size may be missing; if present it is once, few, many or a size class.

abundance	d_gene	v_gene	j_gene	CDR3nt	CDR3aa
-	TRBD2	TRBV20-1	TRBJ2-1	TGCAGTGCTAGTAGGGGAAGCGGGACCGACTCCTACAATGAGCAGTTCTTC	CSASRGSGTDSYNEQFF
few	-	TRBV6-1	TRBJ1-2	TGTGCCAGCAGTGAAGAGGCGACTCCCGGCTTCATAAAGTATGGCTACACCTTC	CASSEEATPGFIKYGYTF
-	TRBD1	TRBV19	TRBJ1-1	TGTGCCAGTAGCGACAGGGTGAACACTGAAGCTTTCTTT	CASSDRVNTEAFF
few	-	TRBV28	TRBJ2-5	TGTGCCAGCAGTTCGGACATTCAAGAGACCCAGTACTTC	CASSSDIQETQYF
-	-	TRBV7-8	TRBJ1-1	TGTGCCAGCAGCTCATTTGGGAGGAACACTGAAGCTTTCTTT	CASSSFGRNTEAFF
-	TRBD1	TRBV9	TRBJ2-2	TGTGCCAGCAGCGTTACCGGGACAGGGAACACCGGGGAGCTGTTTTTT	CASSVTGTGNTGELFF
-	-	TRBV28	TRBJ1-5	TGTGCCAGCAGCTATTATCTAAGCAATCAGCCCCAGCATTTT	CASSYYLSNQPQHF
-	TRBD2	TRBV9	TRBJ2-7	TGTGCCAGCAGCCCGGGACTAGCGGGCAACGAGCAGTACTTC	CASSPGLAGNEQYF
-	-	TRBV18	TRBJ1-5	TGTGCCAGCTCATCGCAGGGTCCCAATCAGCCCCAGCATTTT	CASSSQGPNQPQHF
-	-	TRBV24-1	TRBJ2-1	TGTGCCACCAGTGAACCCGGGTTAAACTCCTACAATGAGCAGTTCTTC	CATSEPGLNSYNEQFF
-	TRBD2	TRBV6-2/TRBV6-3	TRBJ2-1	TGTGCCAGCAGCCGGACTAGCGGGCATGAGCAGTTCTTC	CASSRTSGHEQFF
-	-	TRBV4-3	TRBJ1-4	TGCGCCAGCAGCCAAGATGGGCAGGGGTATGAAAAACTGTTTTTT	CASSQDGQGYEKLFF
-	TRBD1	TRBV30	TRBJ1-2	TGTGCCTGGAGGACCTTGGGACAGGGGTATGGCTACACCTTC	CAWRTLGQGYGYTF
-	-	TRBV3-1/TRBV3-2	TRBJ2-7	TGTGCCAGCAGCCTCCAGGGTCGCGAGCAGTACTTC	CASSLQGREQYF
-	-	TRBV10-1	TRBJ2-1	TGCGCCAGCAATGCCGGGAGACCGGAGAATGAGCAGTTCTTC	CASNAGRPENEQFF
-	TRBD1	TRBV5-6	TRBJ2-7	TGTGCCAGCAGACGGACAGGGTTGGCCTACGAGCAGTACTTC	CASRRTGLAYEQYF
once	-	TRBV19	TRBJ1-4	TGTGCCAGTAGTGGACAGCTAAATGAAAAACTGTTTTTT	CASSGQLNEKLFF
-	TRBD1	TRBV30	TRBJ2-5	TGTGCCTGGAGGAAGGGACAGGGTGGTCGAGAGACCCAGTACTTC	CAWRKGQGGRETQYF
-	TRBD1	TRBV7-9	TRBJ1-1	TGTGCCAGCAGCTCCCTCGACAGGGAAGACACTGAAGCTTTCTTT	CASSSLDREDTEAFF
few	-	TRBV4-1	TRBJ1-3	TGCGCCAGCAGCCAAGTTCTAACAGCTGGAAACACCATATATTTT	CASSQVLTAGNTIYF
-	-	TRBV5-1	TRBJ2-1	TGCGCCAGCAGCTTGGTTGCGGGTGCGGATGAGCAGTTCTTC	CASSLVAGADEQFF
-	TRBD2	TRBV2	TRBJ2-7	TGTGCCAGCAGTGATCGTCAGCGGGAGTGGAGCGTCGAGCAGTACTTC	CASSDRQREWSVEQYF
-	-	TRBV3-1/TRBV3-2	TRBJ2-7	TGTGCCAGCAGCCAAGAGGGGGCACGGCAGTACTTC	CASSQEGARQYF
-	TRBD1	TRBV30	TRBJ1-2	TGTGCCTGGACCGGGACAGGGTTTGGCTACACCTTC	CAWTGTGFGYTF
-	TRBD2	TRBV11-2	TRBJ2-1	TGTGCCAGCAGCTCGTATAGCGGGAGAAGATACAATGAGCAGTTCTTC	CASSSYSGRRYNEQFF
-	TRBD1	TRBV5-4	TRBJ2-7	TGTGCCAGCAGCTTGTGGGACAGGGGGCTAGAGCAGTACTTC	CASSLWDRGLEQYF
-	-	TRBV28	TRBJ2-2	TGTGCCAGCAGTTTAGGAGCGGACACCGGGGAGCTGTTTTTT	CASSLGADTGELFF
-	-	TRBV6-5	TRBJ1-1	TGTGCCGGGCGGGGGGGCAAGGACACTGAAGCTTTCTTT	CAGRGGKDTEAFF
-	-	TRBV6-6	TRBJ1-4	TGTGCCAGCAGTGGATCCTACGAAAAACTGTTTTTT	CASSGSYEKLFF
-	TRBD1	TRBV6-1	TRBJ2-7	TGTGCCAGCAGTGACGAAGGGGGCGTGCGCTACGAGCAGTACTTC	CASSDEGGVRYEQYF
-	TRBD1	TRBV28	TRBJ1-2	TGTGCCACCCTAAAAGACAGGGTCCGGAGTGGCTACACCTTC	CATLKDRVRSGYTF
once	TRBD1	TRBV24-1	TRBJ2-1	TGTGCCACCAGTAACGGACAGGCGCCTACGCACAATGAGCAGTTCTTC	CATSNGQAPTHNEQFF
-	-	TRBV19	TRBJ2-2	TGTGCCAGTAGGAACAGCGGAGACACCGGGGAGCTGTTTTTT	CASRNSGDTGELFF
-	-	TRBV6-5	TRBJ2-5	TGTGCCAGCAGTTACGAGGGGGAGGGCCTCCAAGAGACCCAGTACTTC	CASSYEGEGLQETQYF
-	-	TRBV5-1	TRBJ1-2	TGCGCCAGCAGTCTCGGGCTGGCGGGGGGCTACACCTTC	CASSLGLAGGYTF
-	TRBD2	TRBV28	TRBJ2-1	TGTGCCAGCAGTTTATCTAGCGGGAGAAGGAATGAGCAGTTCTTC	CASSLSSGRRNEQFF
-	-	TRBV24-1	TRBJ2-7	TGTGCCACCAGTGATTGCCCTCGGGACACCGTCTACGAGCAGTACTTC	CATSDCPRDTVYEQYF
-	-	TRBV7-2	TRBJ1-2	TGTGCCAGCAGCTTAAAAGATACGGGGAGCTATGGCTACACCTTC	CASSLKDTGSYGYTF
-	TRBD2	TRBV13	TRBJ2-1	TGTGCCAGCAGCGGAACTAGCGGGAGGGCCGGGAATGAGCAGTTCTTC	CASSGTSGRAGNEQFF
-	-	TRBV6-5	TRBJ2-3	TGTGCCAGCAGCCCCACAGGGGAGGCAGATACGCAGTATTTT	CASSPTGEADTQYF
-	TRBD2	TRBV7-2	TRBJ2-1	TGTGCCAGCAGCCGTACTAGCGGGGGGTACAATGAGCAGTTCTTC	CASSRTSGGYNEQFF
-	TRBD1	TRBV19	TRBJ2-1	TGTGCCAGTAGTATCCTGGACAGGGCCGGCAATGAGCAGTTCTTC	CASSILDRAGNEQFF
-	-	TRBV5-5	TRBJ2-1	TGTGCCAGCAGCTTAAGTGAGTATGAGCAGTTCTTC	CASSLSEYEQFF
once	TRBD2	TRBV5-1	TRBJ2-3	TGCGCCAGCAGCTTGAAAGTTCTAGCGGGAGCTACAGATACGCAGTATTTT	CASSLKVLAGATDTQYF
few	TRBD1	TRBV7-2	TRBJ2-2	TGTGCCAGCAGCCCCGGGACAGACACCGGGGAGCTGTTTTTT	CASSPGTDTGELFF
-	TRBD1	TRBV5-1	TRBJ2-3	TGCGCCAGCAGCTACCCGACAGGGGCTAGCACAGATACGCAGTATTTT	CASSYPTGASTDTQYF
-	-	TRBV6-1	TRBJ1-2	TGTGCCAGCAGTGAAGGGAGTTCCTCGGGCTACACCTTC	CASSEGSSSGYTF
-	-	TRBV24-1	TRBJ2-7	TGTGCCACCAGTCGTGGAGGAAGCTCCTACGAGCAGTACTTC	CATSRGGSSYEQYF
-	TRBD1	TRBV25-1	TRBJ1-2	TGTGCCAGCACCCCGAGGGGGGGACAGGGGGGGAGAGGCTACACCTTC	CASTPRGGQGGRGYTF
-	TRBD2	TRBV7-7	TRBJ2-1	TGTGCTAGCAGCGCGGGACTAGCGGGACAGGAGCAGTTCTTC	CASSAGLAGQEQFF
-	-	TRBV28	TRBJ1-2	TGTGCCAGCAGTTTAACCCCCGGGTACTACACCTTC	CASSLTPGYYTF
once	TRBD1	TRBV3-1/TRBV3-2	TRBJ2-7	TGTGCCAGCAGCCAAGGCCAGGGGGCTGGCGAGCAGTACTTC	CASSQGQGAGEQYF
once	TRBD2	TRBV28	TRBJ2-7	TGTGCCACCGAACTAGCGGGGGGGAATAGAAAGCAGTACTTC	CATELAGGNRKQYF
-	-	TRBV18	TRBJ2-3	TGTGCCAGCTCACCGTACGGACAGAGCACAGATACGCAGTATTTT	CASSPYGQSTDTQYF
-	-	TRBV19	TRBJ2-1	TGTGCCAGTAGTTCAAGCGGACAGTGGGGGCAGTTCTTC	CASSSSGQWGQFF
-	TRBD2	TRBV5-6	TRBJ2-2	TGTGCCAGCAGCTTGGGACTAGCGGCCGGGGAGCTGTTTTTT	CASSLGLAAGELFF
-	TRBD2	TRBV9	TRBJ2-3	TGTGCCAGCAGCGCCCGATGGACTAGCGGGACCTACACAGATACGCAGTATTTT	CASSARWTSGTYTDTQYF